These T cell receptor beta chains were read from a single sample in a study of blood T cell repertoires in COVID-19. Using immunoSEQ multiplex PCR, the repertoire was profiled, and TCRdb retains in-frame clones only, with some absent. This repertoire shows under 200,000 clones, around nine tenths found once; its top ten account for approximately 0.77%. Sequences were obtained from PBMCs or T cells enriched from blood (not recorded which). These receptors all come from a woman in her late teens or twenties who had recovered from COVID-19. CDR3s include the opening cysteine and the closing phenylalanine or tryptophan. The D gene is left open where the match is weak. A clone size is listed for some rows: how often the clone was seen (once, few, many), or a class if it is expanded.

J gene	CDR3 length	V gene	D gene	clone size	CDR3 DNA	CDR3 protein
TRBJ1-1	17	TRBV7-6	TRBD1	NA	TGTGCCAGCAGCTCATGGGAAGGGGGCATGGTGAACACTGAAGCTTTCTTT	CASSSWEGGMVNTEAFF
TRBJ1-3	16	TRBV9	NA	NA	TGTGCCAGCAGCGTAGATACGGGGGGCTCTGGAAACACCATATATTTT	CASSVDTGGSGNTIYF
TRBJ1-1	14	TRBV19	NA	NA	TGTGCCAGTAGTCAACAGGCTATGAACACTGAAGCTTTCTTT	CASSQQAMNTEAFF
TRBJ2-3	17	TRBV4-1	TRBD2	NA	TGCGCCAGCAGCCAAGATGGGGCGGGAGGCGGGACAGATACGCAGTATTTT	CASSQDGAGGGTDTQYF
TRBJ1-2	13	TRBV6-5	TRBD1	NA	TGTGCCAGCAAGGACAGGGGGAACTATGGCTACACCTTC	CASKDRGNYGYTF
TRBJ2-7	17	TRBV5-1	TRBD2	NA	TGCGCCAGCAGAACAGGACTAGCGGGAGGGCCCGGCAACGAGCAGTACTTC	CASRTGLAGGPGNEQYF
TRBJ2-1	13	TRBV6-6	TRBD2	NA	TGTGCCAGCAGTTATACTAGCGGTAGTGAGCAGTTCTTC	CASSYTSGSEQFF
TRBJ2-7	15	TRBV27	NA	NA	TGTGCCAGCAGTTTACTATCCCTACCCTCCTACGAGCAGTACTTC	CASSLLSLPSYEQYF
TRBJ1-6	13	TRBV11-2	NA	NA	TGTGCCAGCAGCTTAAAGCCCGAGTTACCCCTCCACTTT	CASSLKPELPLHF
TRBJ1-1	16	TRBV6-5	NA	NA	TGTGCCAGCAGTTATCGGAGACCTCAGATGAACACTGAAGCTTTCTTT	CASSYRRPQMNTEAFF
TRBJ2-3	14	TRBV7-8	TRBD2	NA	TGTGCCAGTTCTAGCGGGCCCTACACAGATACGCAGTATTTT	CASSSGPYTDTQYF
TRBJ2-1	17	TRBV4-3	TRBD2	NA	TGCGCCAGCAGCCAAGATCCGGCTAGCGGGTCCCACAATGAGCAGTTCTTC	CASSQDPASGSHNEQFF
TRBJ2-1	16	TRBV7-9	NA	NA	TGTGCCAGCAGCTTAGCCAGGGTGGGATCCTACAATGAGCAGTTCTTC	CASSLARVGSYNEQFF
TRBJ2-7	13	TRBV12-3/TRBV12-4	NA	once	TGTGCCAGCAGTATTTACAGAGCCTACGAGCAGTACTTC	CASSIYRAYEQYF
TRBJ2-1	19	TRBV19	TRBD2	NA	TGTGCCAGTAGTATAGCGAGACTAGCGGGTATAGATTCCTACAATGAGCAGTTCTTC	CASSIARLAGIDSYNEQFF
TRBJ2-1	13	TRBV7-9	NA	NA	TGTGCCAGCAGCGTTCCTTTATTTGAGGAGCAGTTCTTC	CASSVPLFEEQFF
TRBJ1-1	13	TRBV3-1/TRBV3-2	TRBD1	NA	TGTGCCAGCAGCCTACAGGGGGATACTGAAGCTTTCTTT	CASSLQGDTEAFF
TRBJ2-2	16	TRBV30	TRBD2	NA	TGTGCCTGGAGTATACTAGCGGGAGGCTCTACCGGGGAGCTGTTTTTT	CAWSILAGGSTGELFF
TRBJ2-1	18	TRBV11-2	TRBD2	NA	TGTGCCAGCACCCGTATAGGAGCCCTAGCGGAGCGGTACAATGAGCAGTTCTTC	CASTRIGALAERYNEQFF
TRBJ2-7	12	TRBV19	TRBD2	few	TGTGCCACGTCAGCGGGGCCCTACGAGCAGTACTTC	CATSAGPYEQYF
TRBJ2-3	15	TRBV5-6	TRBD2	NA	TGTGCCAGCAGCTTGCGGACTAGCGGCACAGATACGCAGTATTTT	CASSLRTSGTDTQYF
TRBJ1-4	16	TRBV7-8	TRBD1	NA	TGTGCCAGCAGCTCGCGGTCGGGACAGATTACGGGGTGGCTGTTTTTT	CASSSRSGQITGWLFF
TRBJ1-6	16	TRBV27	TRBD1	NA	TGTGCCAGCAGTTTAGGAGCAGGACAGGGGAGGGCACCCCTCCACTTT	CASSLGAGQGRAPLHF
TRBJ1-6	20	TRBV15	NA	few	TGTGCCACCAGCAGAGATTATTCATTGCAGGGTGAAATCCTTGGATCACCCCTCCACTTT	CATSRDYSLQGEILGSPLHF
TRBJ2-7	11	TRBV18	NA	NA	TGTGCCAGCTCACCAGGAGAAGAGCAGTACTTC	CASSPGEEQYF
TRBJ2-3	15	TRBV5-6	TRBD2	NA	TGTGCCAGCAGTCGAGCGGGAGGGCCCTCAGATACGCAGTATTTT	CASSRAGGPSDTQYF
TRBJ2-7	15	TRBV11-2	TRBD2	few	TGTGCCAGCAGCGAGACTAGCGGGAGTTACTACGAGCAGTACTTC	CASSETSGSYYEQYF
TRBJ2-5	15	TRBV7-9	NA	NA	TGTGCCAGCAGAAGGAATGGACGGGGGCAAGAGACCCAGTACTTC	CASRRNGRGQETQYF
TRBJ2-5	16	TRBV7-8	TRBD2	once	TGTGCCAGCAGCTTGAGTAGCGGGAGGGGTCAAGAGACCCAGTACTTC	CASSLSSGRGQETQYF